This TCR beta chain derives from a study of cytomegalovirus exposure and HLA in healthy donors. Per germline, CDR1 SNHLY and CDR2 FYNNEI. V shed 8 bases and J shed 3 bases, with 11 bases lying between them. The CDR3 is made up of 12 amino acids. Vbeta (60) and Jbeta (13) primers were used in the PCR. Profiling relied on immunoSEQ multiplex PCR, and the TCRdb table lists in-frame clones only, not all of them. The sample holds 180,000 or so clones, about 80% seen once. Material for sequencing was PBMCs. The chain recombines TRBV2 with TRBJ2-7; TRBD1 might be the D (5 bases). The sequence was obtained from a woman aged 25 to 39 in good health and CMV-seropositive. The CDR3 spells CASHPGNYEQYF. CDR3 nucleotides: TGTGCCAGCCACCCAGGGAACTACGAGCAGTACTTC.